One and the same sample provided the 25 T cell receptor beta chains below, sequenced in a study of OX40 agonist ivuxolimab in advanced cancers. Generated by immunoSEQ multiplex PCR, the TCRdb table keeps only in-frame clones and is missing some. In the table there are tens of thousands of clones, 80% of which are singletons. The source was CD4+ or CD8+ T cells sorted from blood, collected in a trial of the OX40 agonist ivuxolimab. These receptors were collected from an adult with an advanced solid tumor such as melanoma, head and neck, liver or kidney cancer.

The V gene is TRBV11-2, the J gene TRBJ1-1, with TRBD1 matching over 7 bases. Germline V gene lookup returns CDR1 SGHAT and CDR2 FQNNGV. V trimming: 5 bases; J trimming: 6 bases; junction bases outside the gene matches: 12. CDR3 length: 15 amino acids. The CDR3 region is CASSLKTGTPSEAFF. For the CDR3, the DNA is TGTGCCAGCAGCCTAAAGACAGGGACACCATCTGAAGCTTTCTTT.

There are a few counts of this clone. The germline gene is not matched at one end of the junction; a read error may be the cause. This sequence joins TRBV18 and TRBJ2-7; 12 bases agree with TRBD2. This CDR3 region has 16 residues. The germline gives CDR1 KGHSH, CDR2 LQKENI. The DNA of the CDR3 is TGTGCCAGCTCACCTTCTAGCGGGAGGGCCTCCTTCGAGCAGTACTTC. The encoded protein is CASSPSSGRASFEQYF.

V usage is TRBV7-9 and J usage is TRBJ2-2, with TRBD2 as a possible D gene (5 bases). There are 15 residues in the CDR3. V gave up 0 bases and J gave up 8 bases, with 13 bases separating them. Germline V gene sequence: CDR1 SEHNR, CDR2 FQNEAQ (reference sequence). This CDR3 reads CASSLARTSQGELFF. CDR3 in DNA: TGTGCCAGCAGCTTAGCTAGGACTTCCCAAGGGGAGCTGTTTTTT.

Details on this clone: Within the sample, other DNA sequences also encode this same CDR3. The chain joins TRBV18 to TRBJ2-3, with no clear D. The V gene lost 3 bases and the J gene lost 4 bases, with 14 bases spanning the gap. The germline V gene has CDR1 KGHSH and CDR2 LQKENI. This CDR3 is built from 15 residues. CDR3 sequence: CASSPPGQGSDTQYF. The CDR3 DNA sequence: TGTGCCAGCTCACCTCCGGGCCAAGGCTCAGATACGCAGTATTTT.

This chain uses TRBV7-3 with TRBJ2-1; no clear D. CDR1 SGHTA and CDR2 FQGTGA come from the germline V gene. CDR3 length: 15 amino acids. V was shortened by 4 bases and J by 0 bases, with 10 bases between the two germline ends. The CDR3 DNA is TGTGCCAGCAGCTCGGCTCAAAGCTCCTACAATGAGCAGTTCTTC. Residues: CASSSAQSSYNEQFF.

The chain recombines TRBV5-1 with TRBJ2-5; possibly TRBD1 or TRBD2 for D (6 bases each). The CDR3 totals 16 residues. The V gene's germline CDR1 is SGHRS and CDR2 YFSETQ. The germline V and J ends were trimmed by 2 bases and 2 bases, with 16 bases remaining between them. The chain's CDR3 is CASSFSWGAGQETQYF. In nucleotides, the CDR3 is TGCGCCAGCAGCTTCAGTTGGGGGGCTGGGCAAGAGACCCAGTACTTC. Based on the CDR3 plus reference TRBV5-1 and TRBJ2-5, the full variable domain is KAGVTQTPRYLIKTRGQQVTLSCSPISGHRSVSWYQQTPGQGLQFLFEYFSETQRNKGNFPGRFSGRQFSNSRSEMNVSTLELGDSALYLCASSFSWGAGQETQYFGPGTRLLVL.

In DNA, the CDR3 is TGTGCCAGCAGCGTGGGACTAGAGAATGAGCAGTTCTTC. Protein sequence: CASSVGLENEQFF. The chain combines TRBV11-2 with TRBJ2-1; 8 nucleotides line up with TRBD2. The CDR3 is made up of 13 amino acids. The J segment lost 7 bases and the V segment lost 5 bases, leaving 4 bases of the junction unmatched. Germline CDR1 is SGHAT and CDR2 is FQNNGV.

The rearrangement links TRBV4-1 to TRBJ2-1; 10 bases fit TRBD1. This CDR3 has 16 amino acids. Looked up from germline, CDR1 is MGHRA and CDR2 is YSYEKL. Trimming took 4 bases from V and 1 from J; bases not matched to a gene: 4. The CDR3 region is CASSRDRGRSYNEQFF. The CDR3 DNA is TGCGCCAGCAGCCGGGACAGGGGTAGGTCCTACAATGAGCAGTTCTTC.

The rearrangement joins TRBV10-2 to TRBJ2-1; 13 nucleotides align to TRBD2. CDR1 WSHSY and CDR2 SAAADI come from the germline V gene. J was trimmed by 0 bases and V by 8 bases; bases with no gene match: 4. This CDR3 region has 16 residues. The CDR3 region has the DNA TGCGCCAGCCGAAGACTAGCGGGAGGCTCCTACAATGAGCAGTTCTTC. Translation gives CASRRLAGGSYNEQFF.

This chain joins TRBV7-9 and TRBJ2-1, with a weak D call TRBD2 (6 bases). V was clipped by 3 bases and J by 8 bases, with 14 bases between them. CDR3 length: 14 residues. Germline loops: CDR1 SEHNR, CDR2 FQNEAQ (reference sequence). The CDR3 coding sequence is TGTGCCAGCAGCTTGGGACTCCAAGTGGATGAGCAGTTCTTC. Its translation is CASSLGLQVDEQFF.

The chain recombines TRBV10-3 with TRBJ2-2; 12 bases match TRBD2. The CDR3 sequence is 17 residues long. V gave up 3 bases and J gave up 1 base; unmatched junction bases: 3. The germline gives CDR1 ENHRY, CDR2 SYGVKD. CDR3: CAISEQGLAGNTGELFF. The CDR3, as DNA: TGTGCCATCAGTGAACAGGGACTAGCGGGGAACACCGGGGAGCTGTTTTTT.

The V call is TRBV7-9, the J call TRBJ1-2; D unresolved. V was trimmed by 5 bases and J by 6 bases, leaving 19 bases between them. Germline V lookup: CDR1 SEHNR, CDR2 FQNEAQ (reference sequence). The CDR3 is made up of 15 amino acids. CDR3 sequence: CASSVGAPGWDGYTF. CDR3 in DNA: TGTGCCAGCAGCGTAGGAGCCCCGGGGTGGGATGGCTACACCTTC. Full variable domain (missing parts from reference TRBV7-9 and TRBJ1-2): DTGVSQNPRHKITKRGQNVTFRCDPISEHNRLYWYRQTLGQGPEFLTYFQNEAQLEKSRLLSDRFSAERPKGSFSTLEIQRTEQGDSAMYLCASSVGAPGWDGYTFGSGTRLTVV.

This chain joins TRBV28 and TRBJ1-2; perhaps TRBD1 as D (5 bases). The CDR3 runs 13 residues. In germline, CDR1 is MDHEN, CDR2 SYDVKM. V shed 7 bases and J shed 0 bases, with 9 bases lying between them. In DNA, the CDR3 is TGTGCCAGCAAGACAGCCGCTAACTATGGCTACACCTTC. Its translation: CASKTAANYGYTF.

The V gene is TRBV27, the J gene TRBJ2-5; maybe TRBD2 (7 bases). V was trimmed by 6 bases and J by 5 bases, leaving 16 bases between them. The V gene's germline CDR1 is MNHEY and CDR2 SMNVEV (reference sequence). The CDR3 extends over 14 amino acids. For the CDR3, the DNA is TGTGCCAGCAGCTTCAGAGGGGGAGGGGAGACCCAGTACTTC. It specifies CASSFRGGGETQYF.

The chain carries TRBV5-1 and TRBJ2-1; 8 bases align to TRBD2. This CDR3 comprises 15 residues. Unmatched junction bases numbered 7, after V lost 0 bases and J lost 8 bases. Germline V gene sequence: CDR1 SGHRS, CDR2 YFSETQ. CDR3 nucleotide sequence: TGCGCCAGCAGCTTGGGGGGACTAGTATCGGATGAGCAGTTCTTC. Its translation: CASSLGGLVSDEQFF. Variable domain in full (rest from reference TRBV5-1 and TRBJ2-1): KAGVTQTPRYLIKTRGQQVTLSCSPISGHRSVSWYQQTPGQGLQFLFEYFSETQRNKGNFPGRFSGRQFSNSRSEMNVSTLELGDSALYLCASSLGGLVSDEQFFGPGTRLTVL.

The chain joins TRBV4-1 to TRBJ1-1; possible D gene TRBD1, 5 bases. The germline V gene has CDR1 MGHRA and CDR2 YSYEKL. V lost 4 bases and J lost 2, with 17 bases in between. The CDR3 is 16 amino acids. The DNA for the CDR3 is TGCGCCAGCAGCCGAGAGCCAGGGTTGGCCAACACTGAAGCTTTCTTT. Encoded protein: CASSREPGLANTEAFF.

The rearrangement uses TRBV6-6 and TRBJ2-1; D is ambiguous. The CDR3 runs 15 residues. Trimming left V 4 bases short and J 0 bases short, with 10 bases between. Germline CDR1 MNHNY, CDR2 SVGAGI (reference sequence). CDR3 bases: TGTGCCAGCAGTTTGGGTCTGAGCTCCTACAATGAGCAGTTCTTC. Protein: CASSLGLSSYNEQFF.

The chain links TRBV5-1 to TRBJ2-3; 7 bases match TRBD1. This CDR3 has 16 residues. The J segment lost 0 bases and the V segment lost 4 bases, leaving 8 bases of the junction unmatched. Germline V gives CDR1 SGHRS, CDR2 YFSETQ. CDR3: CASSDRTGLSTDTQYF. The CDR3 DNA reads as TGCGCCAGCAGCGATCGGACAGGTTTAAGCACAGATACGCAGTATTTT.

V is TRBV19 and J is TRBJ2-3; D is possibly TRBD2 (6 bases). The CDR3 consists of 17 residues. Germline CDR1 and CDR2: LNHDA and SQIVND (reference sequence). V shed 4 bases and J shed 4 bases, with 21 bases lying between them. Here the CDR3 DNA reads TGTGCCAGTAGTACCCCCCTCGGGCGGGGAGACGCAGATACGCAGTATTTT. This encodes CASSTPLGRGDADTQYF.

The genes are TRBV10-2 and TRBJ2-7, with D perhaps TRBD1 (6 bases). The CDR3 sequence is 12 residues long. Germline V gene sequence: CDR1 WSHSY, CDR2 SAAADI. Trimming shortened V by 7 bases and J by 2 bases, and 9 bases separated the two germline ends. The CDR3 coding sequence is TGCGCCAGCACCGGGGACACCTACGAGCAGTACTTC. Its protein product is CASTGDTYEQYF.

The sample holds a few counts of this clone. V and J are TRBV9 and TRBJ2-2; TRBD2 agrees at 12 bases. The CDR3 has 17 residues. Trimming at V came to 4 bases and at J to 5 bases, leaving 9 bases not matched to a gene. The germline V gene has CDR1 SGDLS and CDR2 YYNGEE. The CDR3 region is CASSRSSGRAGTGELFF. CDR3 nucleotides: TGTGCCAGCAGCCGTTCTAGCGGGAGGGCCGGAACCGGGGAGCTGTTTTTT.

The chain employs TRBV30 and TRBJ2-7, with D perhaps being TRBD1 or TRBD2 (5 bases each). This CDR3 has 13 residues. The germline V gene has CDR1 GTSNPN and CDR2 SVGIG (reference sequence). Trimming took 2 bases from V and 3 from J, leaving 11 bases between them. CDR3 sequence (DNA): TGTGCCTGGAGTCCCGGGACCATCTACGAGCAGTACTTC. It yields the protein CAWSPGTIYEQYF.

V usage is TRBV9 and J usage is TRBJ2-7; D is uncertain. This CDR3 region has 15 residues. Germline V gene data show CDR1 as SGDLS and CDR2 as YYNGEE. The germline V and J ends were trimmed by 3 bases and 0 bases, with 13 bases remaining between them. The CDR3 here is CASSGPGFSSYEQYF. Here the CDR3 DNA reads TGTGCCAGCAGCGGGCCGGGTTTTAGCTCCTACGAGCAGTACTTC.

The genes are TRBV5-1 and TRBJ2-1; 9 bases are a match to TRBD2. In germline, CDR1 is SGHRS, CDR2 YFSETQ. Unmatched junction bases numbered 4, after V lost 1 base and J lost 5 bases. This CDR3 has 15 residues. The CDR3 DNA follows: TGCGCCAGCAGCTTGACTAGCGGGCAGCACAATGAGCAGTTCTTC. Its translation: CASSLTSGQHNEQFF.

This chain uses TRBV7-2 with TRBJ2-3; 8 bases agree with TRBD2. The J segment lost 2 bases and the V segment lost 1 base, leaving 5 bases of the junction unmatched. This CDR3 region has 16 residues. The germline V gene has CDR1 SGHTA and CDR2 FQGNSA. CDR3: CASSLVGGGLTDTQYF. The CDR3, as DNA: TGTGCCAGCAGCTTAGTAGGCGGGGGGCTCACAGATACGCAGTATTTT.